Following are 8 T cell receptor beta chains from one sample sequenced in a study of blood T cells in healthy people across ages. With a J-beta primer mix and a sample-barcoded 5' primer, a second PCR ran about 6 to 11 cycles. TCRdb redid the calling of the 5' RACE reads with MiXCR, one entry per CDR3 protein. Here the sample spans almost 800,000 distinct CDR3 sequences, nearly 60% being singletons. Sequenced sample: blood. These receptors were obtained from a man under 40 in good health.

The rearrangement joins TRBV28 to TRBJ1-6; unclear D gene. Germline CDR1 and CDR2: MDHEN and SYDVKM. V lost 5 bases to trimming and J lost 10 bases, with 15 bases between them. This CDR3 is built from 14 residues. CDR3 in DNA: TGTGCCAGCAGTCCTCCAGCCCGGGAGTCACCCCTCCACTTT. Translation: CASSPPARESPLHF. Full variable domain (remainder filled in from reference TRBV28 and TRBJ1-6): DVKVTQSSRYLVKRTGEKVFLECVQDMDHENMFWYRQDPGLGLRLIYFSYDVKMKEKGDIPEGYSVSREKKERFSLILESASTNQTSMYLCASSPPARESPLHFGNGTRLTVT.

About this clonotype: This sequence may be a read error, since a much larger clone differs from it by one base. The rearrangement links TRBV7-3 to TRBJ2-5, with unresolved D. The CDR3 loop spans 11 amino acids. CDR1 is SGHTA, CDR2 FQGTGA, per germline. The V and J ends lost 0 bases and 11 bases respectively, with 7 bases between them. The CDR3 protein is CASSLTSEQYF. Written as DNA, the CDR3 is TGTGCCAGCAGCTTAACGAGTGAGCAGTACTTC. The variable domain in full, with the rest retrieved from reference TRBV7-3 and TRBJ2-5, is GAGVSQTPSNKVTEKGKYVELRCDPISGHTALYWYRQSLGQGPEFLIYFQGTGAADDSGLPNDRFFAVRPEGSVSTLKIQRTERGDSAVYLCASSLTSEQYFGPGTRLLVL.

The chain has TRBV24-1 and TRBJ2-3, with no clear D. Trimming removed 7 bases from V and 5 bases from J, with 6 bases in between. The CDR3 has 11 residues. The V gene's germline CDR1 is KGHDR and CDR2 SFDVKD. This CDR3 is CATSVLDTQYF. For the CDR3, the DNA is TGTGCCACCAGCGTGCTAGATACGCAGTATTTT.

This rearrangement joins TRBV27 to TRBJ2-1; 10 nucleotides line up with TRBD2. The junction had 10 bases not matched to a gene; V was cut back by 5 bases and J by 15 bases. Germline V gene lookup returns CDR1 MNHEY and CDR2 SMNVEV (reference sequence). The CDR3 length is 13 residues. CDR3 coding DNA: TGTGCCAGCAGTCTAGGGCTAGCGGGGGAAGCGTTCTTC. Encoded protein: CASSLGLAGEAFF.

The gene calls are TRBV6-2 or TRBV6-3 and TRBJ2-1; D is unresolved. CDR3 length: 15 residues. Trimming removed 2 bases at V and 5 bases at J, with 13 bases between. Germline CDR1 MNHEY, CDR2 SVGEGT. CDR3 residues: CASSYQSSGDNEQFF. In nucleotides, the CDR3 is TGTGCCAGCAGTTACCAATCTAGTGGGGACAATGAGCAGTTCTTC.

The rearrangement uses TRBV5-1 and TRBJ2-1; weak D call: TRBD1 (7 bases). This CDR3 has 15 residues. With 2 bases removed from V and 4 bases from J, the gap between germline ends came to 13 bases. The germline CDR1 and CDR2 sequences are SGHRS and YFSETQ. The CDR3: CASSFGGTVYNEQFF. CDR3 bases: TGCGCCAGCAGCTTCGGCGGGACAGTATACAATGAGCAGTTCTTC.

This clonotype was recorded once. The rearrangement uses TRBV20-1 and TRBJ2-1, with D hard to call. Germline V gene lookup returns CDR1 DFQATT and CDR2 SNEGSKA (reference sequence). This CDR3 is built from 10 residues. V shed 6 bases and J shed 6 bases, with 6 bases lying between them. The DNA of the CDR3 is TGCAGTGCCCAAATCAATGAGCAGTTCTTC. It codes for CSAQINEQFF.

The chain couples TRBV7-9 to TRBJ2-3; D uncertain. This CDR3 contains 15 residues. Trimming removed 4 bases from V and 5 bases from J, with 16 bases in between. Per the germline V gene, CDR1 is SEHNR and CDR2 is FQNEAQ (reference sequence). The CDR3 is CASSSPIEAKDTQYF. The DNA of the CDR3 is TGTGCCAGCAGCTCCCCCATAGAAGCGAAAGATACGCAGTATTTT. The whole variable domain, remainder taken from reference TRBV7-9 and TRBJ2-3, is DTGVSQNPRHKITKRGQNVTFRCDPISEHNRLYWYRQTLGQGPEFLTYFQNEAQLEKSRLLSDRFSAERPKGSFSTLEIQRTEQGDSAMYLCASSSPIEAKDTQYFGPGTRLTVL.